Shown below are 32 T cell receptor beta chains from a single sample sequenced in a study of T cells after yellow fever vaccination. TCRdb redid the calling of the 5' RACE reads with MiXCR, one entry per CDR3 protein. The sample lists under 300,000 distinct CDR3 sequences; approximately 13% were seen once. Specimen: CD4+ T cells sorted from PBMCs, collected 45 days after the yellow fever booster vaccination. The receptor set was obtained from a man aged 25-40 years who received the YFV17D yellow fever vaccine.

The chain employs TRBV2 and TRBJ2-2; TRBD1 aligns across 8 bases. Unmatched junction bases numbered 13, after V lost 6 bases and J lost 1 base. The CDR3 runs 18 residues. The germline CDR1 and CDR2 sequences are SNHLY and FYNNEI. CDR3 amino acids: CASRGGDRPSMNTGELFF. CDR3 sequence (DNA): TGTGCCAGCAGGGGCGGGGACAGGCCTTCGATGAACACCGGGGAGCTGTTTTTT.

The rearrangement joins TRBV9 to TRBJ2-3; 7 nucleotides line up with TRBD2. The CDR3 extends over 16 amino acids. Germline CDR1 SGDLS, CDR2 YYNGEE. V lost 4 bases and J lost 4; bases outside the gene matches: 12. The CDR3, as DNA: TGTGCCAGCAGCCTAACCCCATCGGGGGGAGCAGATACGCAGTATTTT. It specifies CASSLTPSGGADTQYF.

This chain joins TRBV7-9 and TRBJ2-1, with D possibly matching TRBD2 (5 bases). This CDR3 region has 14 residues. Germline-derived CDR1 and CDR2 are SEHNR and FQNEAQ (reference sequence). V lost 2 bases to trimming and J lost 6 bases, with 11 bases between them. This CDR3 reads CASSLSTAANEQFF. CDR3 sequence (DNA): TGTGCCAGCAGCTTATCCACAGCGGCCAATGAGCAGTTCTTC.

This clonotype has a handful of counts. The rearrangement joins TRBV20-1 to TRBJ2-3; D is uncertain. Looked up from germline, CDR1 is DFQATT and CDR2 is SNEGSKA (reference sequence). V lost 3 bases, J lost 5 bases, and 6 bases lay in between. This CDR3 is built from 11 residues. The CDR3 region is CSASPKDTQYF. The DNA of the CDR3 is TGCAGTGCTAGCCCCAAAGATACGCAGTATTTT.

This clonotype turned up a few times. The chain employs TRBV15 and TRBJ2-5; D remains unclear. This CDR3 comprises 17 residues. Germline assignment: CDR1 LNHNV and CDR2 YYDKDF (reference sequence). Trimming removed 3 bases from V and 2 bases from J, with 19 bases in between. Here the CDR3 DNA reads TGTGCCACCAGCAGGCACAAGACACGGTCATCACAAGAGACCCAGTACTTC. It translates to CATSRHKTRSSQETQYF.

This clonotype was counted once. The chain uses TRBV7-8 and TRBJ2-7; TRBD1 or TRBD2 may be the D gene (5 bases each). Between the trimmed V and J ends, which lost 10 bases and 2 bases, there was a span of 18 bases. The CDR3 sequence is 14 residues long. Germline V gives CDR1 SGHVS, CDR2 FQNEAQ. The CDR3 region has the DNA TGTGCCACCCAGCGGAACAGGAGAACCTACGAGCAGTACTTC. Translated, it gives CATQRNRRTYEQYF.

This clonotype was counted between two and nine times. The genes are TRBV7-2 and TRBJ1-2, with D possibly TRBD1 on 5 matching bases. Trimming took off 3 bases at V and 0 bases at J, with 17 bases between the two ends. This CDR3 is built from 17 residues. Germline values: CDR1 SGHTA, CDR2 FQGNSA. CDR3 nucleotide sequence: TGTGCCAGCAGCTTCGGTCAGGGTACTTCAGCTAACTATGGCTACACCTTC. Translating it yields CASSFGQGTSANYGYTF.

This clonotype has just a few counts. The genes are TRBV2 and TRBJ2-4, with D possibly being TRBD2 (6 bases). V lost 3 bases and J lost 5, with 11 bases in between. The germline CDR1 and CDR2 sequences are SNHLY and FYNNEI. This CDR3 comprises 14 residues. CDR3: CASSDRRGENIQYF. The DNA of the CDR3 is TGTGCCAGCAGTGATCGGCGCGGGGAAAACATTCAGTACTTC. The entire variable domain, with the rest obtained from reference TRBV2 and TRBJ2-4, is as follows: EPEVTQTPSHQVTQMGQEVILRCVPISNHLYFYWYRQILGQKVEFLVSFYNNEISEKSEIFDDQFSVERPDGSNFTLKIRSTKLEDSAMYFCASSDRRGENIQYFGAGTRLSVL.

The V and J genes are TRBV5-1 and TRBJ2-5; a weak D match, TRBD2 (6 bases). CDR1 SGHRS and CDR2 YFSETQ come from the germline V gene. V was pared by 5 bases and J by 2 bases, with 10 bases between. This CDR3 region has 13 residues. CDR3 bases: TGCGCCAGCAGTTCTAGCGTTCAAGAGACCCAGTACTTC. Translated, it gives CASSSSVQETQYF.

The J gene is TRBJ2-2, the V gene TRBV20-1; D could derive from TRBD1 or TRBD2 (5 bases each). The germline V and J ends were trimmed by 3 bases and 6 bases, with 11 bases remaining between them. Per germline, CDR1 DFQATT and CDR2 SNEGSKA (reference sequence). This CDR3 region has 13 residues. CDR3 nucleotides: TGCAGTGCTAGGCCCGGGGCTCCCGGGGAGCTGTTTTTT. This encodes CSARPGAPGELFF.

This clonotype came up a few times. The rearrangement joins TRBV4-3 to TRBJ1-2; tentative D call: TRBD1 (5 bases). The germline V and J ends were trimmed by 2 bases and 8 bases, with 12 bases remaining between them. Germline V gene lookup returns CDR1 LGHNA and CDR2 YSLEER. The CDR3 is made up of 13 amino acids. The chain's CDR3 is CASSQYDAGGYTF. The CDR3, as DNA: TGCGCCAGCAGCCAATACGACGCAGGGGGCTACACCTTC.

The chain has TRBV2 and TRBJ2-7, with TRBD1 as a possible D gene (6 bases). Germline V CDR1 and CDR2: SNHLY, FYNNEI. The CDR3 covers 13 residues. The ends were cut back, 7 bases at V and 4 bases at J, with 14 bases in the middle. CDR3 loop: CASIHRAGYEQYF. CDR3 in DNA: TGTGCCAGCATCCACAGGGCTGGATACGAGCAGTACTTC.

The CDR3 bases are TGCAGTGCTAGAGATGTGCAGTTGCCAGATACGCAGTATTTT. It specifies CSARDVQLPDTQYF. The chain combines TRBV20-1 with TRBJ2-3, with D unclear. CDR1 and CDR2 (germline): DFQATT, SNEGSKA (reference sequence). This CDR3 has 14 residues. V gave up 0 bases and J gave up 4 bases, with 11 bases separating them.

This clonotype was counted only a few times. The chain employs TRBV5-1 and TRBJ2-7; possibly TRBD2 for D (5 bases). Germline V gene data show CDR1 as SGHRS and CDR2 as YFSETQ. Trimming pared 5 bases from V and 0 bases from J, leaving 15 bases between. This CDR3 has 15 residues. This chain's CDR3 is CASRGKTGISYEQYF. The DNA for the CDR3 is TGCGCCAGCAGGGGCAAAACCGGGATCTCCTACGAGCAGTACTTC.

This clonotype has a handful of counts. The chain is built from TRBV30 and TRBJ1-5; the D is unclear. Germline V gene data show CDR1 as GTSNPN and CDR2 as SVGIG (reference sequence). This CDR3 region has 13 residues. Trimming removed 0 bases at V and 7 bases at J, with 10 bases between. CDR3 in amino acids: CAWSVGQIQPQHF. The CDR3 region has the DNA TGTGCCTGGAGTGTAGGCCAGATCCAGCCCCAGCATTTT.

At least ten counts were recorded for this clonotype. This rearrangement joins TRBV12-3 or TRBV12-4 to TRBJ2-7, with 9 bases lining up with TRBD2. The CDR3 consists of 15 residues. V lost 1 base, J lost 3 bases, and 4 bases stayed unmatched. CDR3 nucleotide sequence: TGTGCCAGCAGTTTAGTCGCGGGAGGGGTCTACGAGCAGTACTTC. This translates into CASSLVAGGVYEQYF.

The chain has TRBV20-1 and TRBJ1-3; D not resolved. The germline V gene has CDR1 DFQATT and CDR2 SNEGSKA (reference sequence). Deletions cut 0 bases from V and 4 bases from J, with 13 bases between. The CDR3 totals 15 residues. CDR3 bases: TGCAGTGCTAGAGATGGGAATCGCGAAGGAAACACCATATATTTT. This sequence encodes CSARDGNREGNTIYF.

The rearrangement joins TRBV6-5 to TRBJ1-1; TRBD1 agrees at 7 bases. This CDR3 is 19 amino acids long. Germline values: CDR1 MNHEY, CDR2 SVGAGI. After removal of 2 bases from V and 1 base from J, the junction contained 16 bases not matched to a gene. The CDR3 here is CASSYGGGRGLVGNTEAFF. The CDR3 DNA is TGTGCCAGCAGTTACGGTGGAGGTAGGGGGCTTGTGGGGAACACTGAAGCTTTCTTT.

The V and J genes are TRBV11-1 and TRBJ2-7; tentative D call: TRBD1 (6 bases). CDR1 is SGHAT and CDR2 is FQDESV in the germline V gene (reference sequence). The CDR3 is made up of 18 amino acids. V dropped 2 bases and J dropped 3 bases, with 23 bases sitting between them. CDR3 amino acids: CASSLITMTGTRYYEQYF. CDR3 DNA: TGTGCCAGCAGCTTAATCACAATGACCGGGACAAGATACTACGAGCAGTACTTC.

The chain has TRBV12-3 or TRBV12-4 and TRBJ2-1; D is possibly TRBD2 (6 bases). This CDR3 region has 16 residues. V lost 5 bases and J 1 base, leaving 15 bases between the germline ends. The CDR3 region is CASSPATRSSYNEQFF. CDR3 DNA sequence: TGTGCCAGCAGTCCGGCGACTAGGTCGTCCTACAATGAGCAGTTCTTC.

The chain combines TRBV7-8 with TRBJ2-7; D uncertain. In germline, CDR1 is SGHVS, CDR2 FQNEAQ. The CDR3 consists of 13 residues. Trimming took off 3 bases at V and 8 bases at J, with 14 bases between the two ends. The CDR3 loop reads CASSFGQKYKQYF. The CDR3 DNA reads as TGTGCCAGCAGCTTCGGGCAGAAATACAAGCAGTACTTC. The complete variable domain, with remaining parts taken from reference TRBV7-8 and TRBJ2-7, reads GAGVSQSPRYKVAKRGQDVALRCDPISGHVSLFWYQQALGQGPEFLTYFQNEAQLDKSGLPSDRFFAERPEGSVSTLKIQRTQQEDSAVYLCASSFGQKYKQYFGPGTRLTVT.

As to this clonotype: At one end, the junction sequence differs from germline, possibly due to a read error. J is TRBJ2-1 and V is TRBV20-1; D is unresolved. Germline V lookup: CDR1 DFQATT, CDR2 SNEGSKA (reference sequence). This CDR3 region has 10 residues. CDR3 sequence: CTARLDEQFF. CDR3 DNA: TGCACTGCTAGACTTGATGAGCAGTTCTTC.

The table lists this clonotype with a few counts. The V and J genes are TRBV5-1 and TRBJ2-7, with 9 bases identical to TRBD1. CDR3 length: 15 amino acids. Germline loops: CDR1 SGHRS, CDR2 YFSETQ. V shed 4 bases, J shed 5 bases, and the junction held 10 bases outside the gene matches. The chain's CDR3 is CASSAGTGRTNEQYF. CDR3 in DNA: TGCGCCAGCAGCGCCGGGACAGGGAGGACCAACGAGCAGTACTTC.

The CDR3 is CSARGISGRRSEQFF. CDR3 coding DNA: TGCAGTGCTAGAGGAATTAGCGGGAGGAGGAGTGAGCAGTTCTTC. The rearrangement uses TRBV20-1 and TRBJ2-1; TRBD2 matches at 10 bases. This CDR3 contains 15 residues. Trimming cost V 1 base and J 9 bases; bases outside gene matches: 9. CDR1 is DFQATT and CDR2 is SNEGSKA in the germline V gene (reference sequence).

Of note for this clonotype: Germline is not matched at one junction end, which may reflect a read error. The J gene is TRBJ2-3, the V gene TRBV5-4; TRBD1 agrees at 10 bases. The CDR3 sequence is 16 residues long. From germline, CDR1 is SGHNT and CDR2 YYREEE (reference sequence). CDR3 sequence (DNA): TGCGTCAGCAGCTTGGACGGGACAGGGGGCACAGATACGCAGTATTTT. It yields the protein CVSSLDGTGGTDTQYF.

The chain joins TRBV5-1 to TRBJ2-7, with D uncertain. The CDR3 has 14 residues. Trimming took off 8 bases at V and 2 bases at J, with 17 bases between the two ends. In germline, CDR1 is SGHRS, CDR2 YFSETQ. The CDR3 DNA follows: TGCGCCAGATCCCTTCGGAGAATAGCCTACGAGCAGTACTTC. It is translated as CARSLRRIAYEQYF.

The rearrangement links TRBV24-1 to TRBJ2-1; D is unresolved. This CDR3 spans 12 amino acids. With 10 bases removed from V and 6 bases from J, the gap between germline ends came to 12 bases. CDR1 and CDR2 from the germline V gene are KGHDR and SFDVKD. CDR3 region: CATLPYGNEQFF. The CDR3 coding sequence is TGTGCCACACTGCCATACGGCAATGAGCAGTTCTTC.

The genes are TRBV20-1 and TRBJ2-7; D gene unclear. Trimming cost V 5 bases and J 3 bases, with 11 bases left between them. From germline, CDR1 is DFQATT and CDR2 SNEGSKA (reference sequence). The CDR3 is 12 residues long. The CDR3 DNA follows: TGCAGTGCTCCCGACCCCCTCTACGAGCAGTACTTC. This sequence encodes CSAPDPLYEQYF.

For this clonotype: Mismatch with germline at one junction end may stem from a read error. The CDR3 region has the DNA TGTGCCAGCAGCCAAGTACGTCCGCAAGAGATCCAGTACTTC. As protein: CASSQVRPQEIQYF. The chain carries TRBV3-1 and TRBJ2-5; D gene unclear. The CDR3 is made up of 14 amino acids. CDR1 and CDR2 (germline): LGHDT, YNNKEL (reference sequence).

This clonotype was detected many times. The genes are TRBV7-2 and TRBJ2-1; D is perhaps TRBD2 (7 bases). Germline loops: CDR1 SGHTA, CDR2 FQGNSA. The CDR3 is 17 amino acids. V was pared by 2 bases and J by 0 bases, with 14 bases between. The DNA for the CDR3 is TGTGCCAGCAGCTTAATAGGCGGGGGCGTCTCCTACAATGAGCAGTTCTTC. Translated, it gives CASSLIGGGVSYNEQFF.

This clonotype has a count of ten or more. The chain is built from TRBV6-2 or TRBV6-3 and TRBJ2-7; the D gene could be TRBD1 or TRBD2 (5 bases each). Germline lookup yields CDR1 MNHEY and CDR2 SVGEGT. This CDR3 is 14 amino acids long. Deletions cut 8 bases from V and 2 bases from J, with 16 bases between. The CDR3 protein is CASGRGPSTYEQYF. The CDR3 coding sequence is TGTGCCAGCGGAAGGGGACCGTCAACCTACGAGCAGTACTTC.

In its sample, this clonotype was seen a few times. The chain uses TRBV12-3 or TRBV12-4 and TRBJ2-7, with a tentative D call TRBD1 (5 bases). Deletions cut 2 bases from V and 12 bases from J, with 17 bases between. CDR3 length equals 13 residues. The CDR3 sequence: CASSLIGAQGAYF. Here the CDR3 DNA reads TGTGCCAGCAGTTTAATAGGGGCGCAGGGTGCGTACTTC.